Below, 6 T cell receptor beta chains from the same sample are listed, as sequenced in a study of CD8+ T cells in alopecia areata. Extracted RNA was reverse transcribed into cDNA, the sequencing template. Clones were read by immunoSEQ multiplex PCR, and TCRdb kept only the in-frame ones, dropping some. The sample gives over 85,000 clones, roughly 47% of which show up once; 0.75% to 0.8% is in the top ten. The sequenced material came from CD4+ T cells sorted from blood. The receptors derive from a human donor with alopecia areata.

V gene TRBV29-1 combines with J gene TRBJ2-1; 10 positions agree with TRBD2. The germline V gene has CDR1 SQVTM and CDR2 ANQGSEA. V lost 4 bases to trimming and J lost 1 base; unmatched junction nucleotides: 7. This CDR3 is built from 16 residues. This CDR3 reads CSVVASGSGSYNEQFF. The DNA for the CDR3 is TGCAGCGTTGTTGCTAGCGGGAGTGGGTCCTACAATGAGCAGTTCTTC.

The rearrangement links TRBV30 to TRBJ1-6; D is perhaps TRBD1 (6 bases). Trimming stripped 5 bases from V and 9 bases from J, with 11 bases between. Germline V gene lookup returns CDR1 GTSNPN and CDR2 SVGIG (reference sequence). The CDR3 consists of 12 residues. The CDR3 protein is CAWDRLISPLHF. The CDR3 nucleotides read TGTGCCTGGGACAGGCTCATTTCACCCCTCCACTTT.

This clone was recorded a few times. The CDR3 DNA is TGCAGCGTTGTTAAGCGGGAGCGGTCCGGGGAGCTGTTTTTT. It codes for CSVVKRERSGELFF. The chain carries TRBV29-1 and TRBJ2-2; 8 nucleotides line up with TRBD2. V trimming: 4 bases; J trimming: 6 bases; junction bases outside the gene matches: 7. In germline, CDR1 is SQVTM, CDR2 ANQGSEA. The length of the CDR3 is 14 residues.

This rearrangement joins TRBV29-1 to TRBJ2-7; possibly TRBD2 for D (7 bases). Germline assignment: CDR1 SQVTM and CDR2 ANQGSEA. Trimming cost V 7 bases and J 2 bases, with 18 bases left between them. CDR3 length: 14 amino acids. CDR3 residues: CSERDIRLTYEQYF. CDR3 sequence (DNA): TGCAGCGAGCGGGACATCCGACTTACCTACGAGCAGTACTTC.

V gene TRBV30 combines with J gene TRBJ2-7; the match to TRBD1 covers 10 bases. From germline, CDR1 is GTSNPN and CDR2 SVGIG (reference sequence). The CDR3 is 12 residues long. V dropped 5 bases and J dropped 5; count of bases not matched to a gene: 3. CDR3 nucleotide sequence: TGTGCCTGGGGGACAGGGGCCCACGAGCAGTACTTC. Protein: CAWGTGAHEQYF.

J is TRBJ2-3 and V is TRBV30; 11 nucleotides line up with TRBD1. CDR1 and CDR2 from the germline V gene are GTSNPN and SVGIG (reference sequence). Trimming removed 5 bases from V and 4 bases from J; junction bases left unmatched: 5. The CDR3 has 14 residues. CDR3 in amino acids: CAWVDRGLADTQYF. The CDR3 region has the DNA TGTGCCTGGGTGGACAGGGGGCTCGCAGATACGCAGTATTTT.